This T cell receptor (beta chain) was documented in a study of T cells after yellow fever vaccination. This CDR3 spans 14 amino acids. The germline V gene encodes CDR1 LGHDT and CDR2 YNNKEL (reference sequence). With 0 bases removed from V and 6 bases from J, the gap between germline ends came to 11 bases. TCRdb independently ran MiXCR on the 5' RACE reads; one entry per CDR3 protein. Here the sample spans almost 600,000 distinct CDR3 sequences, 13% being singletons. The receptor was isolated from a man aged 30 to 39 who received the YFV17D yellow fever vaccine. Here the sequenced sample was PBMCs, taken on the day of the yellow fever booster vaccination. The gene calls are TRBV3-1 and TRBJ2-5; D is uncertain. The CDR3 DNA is TGTGCCAGCAGCCAAGACAGTGTCGGGCAGACCCAGTACTTC. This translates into CASSQDSVGQTQYF.